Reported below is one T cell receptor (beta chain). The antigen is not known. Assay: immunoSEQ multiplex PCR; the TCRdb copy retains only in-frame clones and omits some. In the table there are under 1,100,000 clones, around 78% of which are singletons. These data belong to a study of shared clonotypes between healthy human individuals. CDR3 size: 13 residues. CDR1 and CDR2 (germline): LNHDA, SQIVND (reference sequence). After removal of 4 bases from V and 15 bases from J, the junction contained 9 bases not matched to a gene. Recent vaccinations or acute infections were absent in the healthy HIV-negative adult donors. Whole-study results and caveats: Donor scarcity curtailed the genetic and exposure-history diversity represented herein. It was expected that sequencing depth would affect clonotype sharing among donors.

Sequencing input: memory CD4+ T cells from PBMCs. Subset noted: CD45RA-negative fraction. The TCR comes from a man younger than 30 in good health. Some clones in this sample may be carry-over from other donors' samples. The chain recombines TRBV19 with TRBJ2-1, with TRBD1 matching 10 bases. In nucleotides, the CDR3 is TGTGCCAGTAGTACGATCCCGGGACAGGGGCTGTTCTTC. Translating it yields CASSTIPGQGLFF. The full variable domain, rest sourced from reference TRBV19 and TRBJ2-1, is DGGITQSPKYLFRKEGQNVTLSCEQNLNHDAMYWYRQDPGQGLRLIYYSQIVNDFQKGDIAEGYSVSREKKESFPLTVTSAQKNPTAFYLCASSTIPGQGLFFGPGTRLTVL.